One and the same sample provided the 22 T cell receptor beta chains below, sequenced in a study of early T cells in non-severe SARS-CoV-2 infection. Using its own MiXCR run on the 5' RACE reads, TCRdb lists one record per CDR3 protein. The data contain 75,000 to 80,000 distinct CDR3 sequences, roughly 10% of them singletons. The material was whole blood, obtained at baseline. The receptors were sampled from an adult who was a healthcare worker with PCR-confirmed SARS-CoV-2 infection or an uninfected control (not recorded which).

This clonotype was picked up a small number of times. The junction departs from the called germline gene at one end, perhaps through a read error. The chain employs TRBV7-8 and TRBJ1-1; 9 bases agree with TRBD1. The CDR3 contains 15 residues. Per germline, CDR1 SGHVS and CDR2 FQNEAQ. CDR3 sequence: CVSSPGTGPNTEAFF. In nucleotides, the CDR3 is TGTGTCAGCAGCCCGGGGACAGGGCCGAACACTGAAGCTTTCTTT.

There are a few counts of this clonotype. V is TRBV29-1 and J is TRBJ2-5; TRBD1 agrees at 9 bases. The germline CDR1 and CDR2 sequences are SQVTM and ANQGSEA. The length of the CDR3 is 13 residues. J lost 2 bases, V lost 8 bases, and 6 bases had no gene match. CDR3 sequence (DNA): TGCAGCTCCTTCGGGACAGGGCAAGAGACCCAGTACTTC. It codes for CSSFGTGQETQYF.

This clonotype was picked up a small number of times. The chain employs TRBV6-2 or TRBV6-3 and TRBJ2-1, with no clear D. Germline V gene sequence: CDR1 MNHEY, CDR2 SVGEGT. Trimming took 5 bases from V and 3 from J, leaving 8 bases between them. The CDR3 has 13 residues. The CDR3 coding sequence is TGTGCCAGCAGTAATAGCCTCTACAATGAGCAGTTCTTC. The encoded protein is CASSNSLYNEQFF.

This clonotype was detected many times. The CDR3: CASSFDSREQYF. CDR3 DNA: TGTGCCAGCAGTTTTGACAGTCGCGAGCAGTACTTC. This chain uses TRBV12-3 or TRBV12-4 with TRBJ2-7; D perhaps matches TRBD1 (5 bases). Trimming shortened V by 3 bases and J by 6 bases, and 9 bases separated the two germline ends. The CDR3 sequence is 12 residues long.

This clonotype was recorded many times. This sequence joins TRBV20-1 and TRBJ1-1, with a possible D match to TRBD1 (5 bases). The germline gives CDR1 DFQATT, CDR2 SNEGSKA (reference sequence). The germline V and J ends were trimmed by 3 bases and 6 bases, with 8 bases remaining between them. This CDR3 has 11 amino acids. The CDR3 DNA is TGCAGTGCTAGTTTGGGGGCTGAAGCTTTCTTT. Translation: CSASLGAEAFF.

This clonotype has at least ten counts. The rearrangement uses TRBV5-1 and TRBJ1-1, with 9 bases identical to TRBD1. CDR1 is SGHRS and CDR2 is YFSETQ in the germline V gene. There are 14 residues in the CDR3. V was clipped by 2 bases and J by 6 bases; unmatched bases: 5. The CDR3 protein is CASSLGQGISEAFF. The CDR3 DNA is TGCGCCAGCAGCTTAGGACAGGGGATCTCTGAAGCTTTCTTT.

The rearrangement joins TRBV12-3 or TRBV12-4 to TRBJ2-1; TRBD1 agrees at 7 bases. Trimming at V came to 2 bases and at J to 9 bases, leaving 16 bases not matched to a gene. This CDR3 is 17 amino acids long. The CDR3 loop reads CASSLTLQGVASGEQFF. The CDR3 bases are TGTGCCAGCAGTTTAACGTTGCAGGGGGTGGCCTCAGGTGAGCAGTTCTTC.

This clonotype was seen repeatedly, ten times or more. The V and J genes are TRBV12-3 or TRBV12-4 and TRBJ1-6; possibly TRBD1 for D (6 bases). The CDR3 contains 14 residues. Trimming pared 8 bases from V and 10 bases from J, leaving 18 bases between. The CDR3, as DNA: TGTGCCAGCTCCTTACGGGGGGGGCGATCACCCCTCCACTTT. Protein sequence: CASSLRGGRSPLHF.

The rearrangement links TRBV6-1 to TRBJ2-1; 8 bases are shared with TRBD2. V lost 8 bases to trimming and J lost 6 bases; unmatched junction nucleotides: 9. The CDR3 spans 14 residues. CDR1 is MNHNS and CDR2 is SASEGT in the germline V gene. The CDR3 DNA is TGTGCCAGCCCTCGGGGGGGAGGGTTCAATGAGCAGTTCTTC. Translated: CASPRGGGFNEQFF.

This rearrangement joins TRBV27 to TRBJ2-5; D unresolved. The CDR3 totals 13 residues. V was trimmed by 2 bases and J by 1 base, leaving 5 bases between them. Germline lookup yields CDR1 MNHEY and CDR2 SMNVEV (reference sequence). CDR3 DNA sequence: TGTGCCAGCAGTTTACAGGTCCAAGAGACCCAGTACTTC. Translated, it gives CASSLQVQETQYF.

At least ten counts were recorded for this clonotype. This sequence joins TRBV5-4 and TRBJ1-3; D remains unclear. V lost 4 bases to trimming and J lost 5 bases, with 10 bases between them. Germline CDR1 SGHNT, CDR2 YYREEE (reference sequence). The CDR3 spans 13 residues. The CDR3: CASSTEKRNTIYF. In nucleotides, the CDR3 is TGTGCCAGCAGCACGGAGAAAAGAAACACCATATATTTT.

In this sample, this clonotype turned up a few times. The V gene is TRBV6-2 or TRBV6-3, the J gene TRBJ1-6; TRBD1 matches 8 bases. V trimming: 6 bases; J trimming: 10 bases; junction bases outside the gene matches: 8. Germline loops: CDR1 MNHEY, CDR2 SVGEGT. The CDR3 is made up of 14 amino acids. The CDR3 region is CASRRTGSVSPLHF. The CDR3 DNA is TGTGCCAGCAGACGGACAGGGAGTGTCTCACCCCTCCACTTT.

In its sample, this clonotype is medium-sized. The chain has TRBV29-1 and TRBJ1-5; D perhaps matches TRBD1 (5 bases). Germline CDR1 is SQVTM and CDR2 is ANQGSEA. Trimming left V 2 bases short and J 7 bases short, with 12 bases between. This CDR3 contains 13 residues. The CDR3 is CSVEFGEGQPQHF. The CDR3 DNA sequence: TGCAGCGTTGAATTTGGGGAGGGGCAGCCCCAGCATTTT.

This clonotype has just a few counts. Here the CDR3 DNA reads TGTGCCAGCAGTTTTACGGGGAGCTACAATGAGCAGTTCTTC. Its translation is CASSFTGSYNEQFF. The rearrangement joins TRBV12-3 or TRBV12-4 to TRBJ2-1; possibly TRBD2 for D (5 bases). Trimming removed 3 bases at V and 3 bases at J, with 9 bases between. The CDR3 has 14 residues.

The CDR3 DNA is TGTGCCAGCTCACCTCTGGGGCAGGAGCAGTTCTTC. It is translated as CASSPLGQEQFF. This sequence joins TRBV18 and TRBJ2-1; possible D gene TRBD1, 5 bases. CDR3 size: 12 residues. Germline V CDR1 and CDR2: KGHSH, LQKENI. Trimming stripped 3 bases from V and 10 bases from J, with 10 bases between.

The genes are TRBV2 and TRBJ1-2; D not resolved. Germline V lookup: CDR1 SNHLY, CDR2 FYNNEI. V was trimmed by 3 bases and J by 4 bases, leaving 9 bases between them. The CDR3 extends over 13 amino acids. The CDR3, as DNA: TGTGCCAGCAGTGATCACGGAATCTATGGCTACACCTTC. Translating gives CASSDHGIYGYTF.

The CDR3 DNA sequence: TGTGCCAGCAGTTACTCTCCGGAAGCTTTCTTT. It yields the protein CASSYSPEAFF. V and J are TRBV6-6 and TRBJ1-1; no clear D. The CDR3 is 11 amino acids. V lost 0 bases, J lost 8 bases, and 4 bases lay in between. Germline V CDR1 and CDR2: MNHNY, SVGAGI (reference sequence).

The rearrangement joins TRBV6-1 to TRBJ1-3; D remains unclear. Trimming stripped 10 bases from V and 0 bases from J, with 16 bases between. Germline V lookup: CDR1 MNHNS, CDR2 SASEGT. This CDR3 is 15 amino acids long. CDR3 sequence: CATSVRSSSGNTIYF. For the CDR3, the DNA is TGTGCCACCTCCGTCCGTTCGAGCTCTGGAAACACCATATATTTT.

This clonotype was found many times. This chain uses TRBV12-3 or TRBV12-4 with TRBJ1-1; a possible D gene is TRBD1 (5 bases). V was shortened by 6 bases and J by 7 bases, with 15 bases between the two germline ends. The length of the CDR3 is 13 residues. The CDR3 sequence: CASSPGHKNEAFF. CDR3 in DNA: TGTGCCAGCAGCCCCGGACATAAAAATGAAGCTTTCTTT.

This clonotype was seen ten or more times. This chain connects TRBV6-1 to TRBJ2-1; 14 positions match TRBD2. The CDR3 spans 15 residues. CDR1 and CDR2 (germline): MNHNS, SASEGT. After removal of 6 bases from V and 10 bases from J, the junction contained 8 bases not matched to a gene. CDR3 region: CASSLTSGGAREQFF. The CDR3 bases are TGTGCCAGCAGCTTGACTAGCGGGGGGGCCCGAGAGCAGTTCTTC.

There are many counts of this clonotype. The chain carries TRBV12-3 or TRBV12-4 and TRBJ1-2; 10 nucleotides line up with TRBD1. V lost 5 bases and J lost 6; bases outside the gene matches: 9. The CDR3 contains 15 residues. The CDR3 DNA reads TGTGCCAGCAGTACCCCCGGGACAGGGGTAAATGGCTACACCTTC. It translates to CASSTPGTGVNGYTF.

This rearrangement joins TRBV9 to TRBJ1-3; D not resolved. This CDR3 is built from 13 residues. CDR1 and CDR2 from the germline V gene are SGDLS and YYNGEE. V dropped 6 bases and J dropped 0 bases, with 7 bases sitting between them. The CDR3 is CASTDISGNTIYF. The CDR3, as DNA: TGTGCCAGCACAGACATCTCTGGAAACACCATATATTTT. Looking up the rest from reference TRBV9 and TRBJ1-3 gives the full variable domain: DSGVTQTPKHLITATGQRVTLRCSPRSGDLSVYWYQQSLDQGLQFLIQYYNGEERAKGNILERFSAQQFPDLHSELNLSSLELGDSALYFCASTDISGNTIYFGEGSWLTVV.